This paragraph reports one T cell receptor (beta chain). Its target antigen remains unknown. No base qualities exist here, and no much larger clone lies one base off it. Interpreted using the paper, the time point label stands for: week 11, during vaccination. Every vaccine dose consisted of 300 ug of a 20-mer mutant IDH1 peptide in Montanide, administered subcutaneously together with topical imiquimod. All donors had newly diagnosed IDH1-mutant astrocytomas of WHO grade 3 or 4 that showed loss of nuclear ATRX. The samples were drawn from NOA16, a multicentre, single-arm, open-label phase I trial in Germany that tested a mutant IDH1 peptide vaccine in humans for the first time. Genomic DNA for TCRB sequencing was extracted from EDTA blood using the DNeasy Blood and Tissue Kit. Receptors were amplified or captured by the immunoSEQ multiplex PCR assay. Rearranged TCR beta chain sequences were amplified with the hsTCRB Kit following the manufacturer's protocol. Sequencing of TCRB libraries was carried out on an Illumina MiSeq. The authors' pipeline ran thus. The kit vendor's proprietary platform handled demultiplexing, trimming and gene mapping. The table was pulled from immuneACCESS by TCRdb, which kept in-frame rearrangements only. Such tables lose some clones; where checked, under half of the loss comes from unresolved V genes, and the rest has no known cause. V and J calls and clone size are given by that table; D and trimming were obtained from the DNA. The table for this sample lists some 64,000 clones; roughly 80% of them were counted only once. The ten top clones hold 5.9% of the sample.

CDR1 SEHNR and CDR2 FQNEAQ were looked up in the germline V gene (reference sequence). Trimming costs V 4 bases and J 3 bases, and their ends lie 10 bases apart. The CDR3 holds 13 amino acids from the cysteine to the phenylalanine. The DNA shown is the 39-base CDR3, in frame from base 1. This entry belongs to a study of a mutant IDH1 vaccine in newly diagnosed glioma (dated by TCRdb to the early 2020s). A note on the overall study: Patients were given eight vaccinations, in weeks 1, 3, 5, 7, 11, 15, 19 and 23, which matched visits V03 through V10. Vaccination started 4-6 weeks after radiotherapy alone, or was given together with temozolomide cycles in the groups whose treatment included chemotherapy. Of the approximately 29 treated patients, about 62% were male and about 40% were female, and a mean age of approximately 40 years was recorded. Prior to enrollment, patients had been given standard therapy consisting of radiotherapy alone, temozolomide alone, or radiochemotherapy with temozolomide, with the combination given to most patients. Peripheral blood samples were drawn at six visits, namely V03 (baseline), V05, V07, V10, V12 and V13. For exploratory analyses, around 26 treated patients had longitudinal TCRB deep sequencing done wherever samples were available.

The study at large found these results: Pseudoprogression appeared unrelated to alterations in the top peripheral T cell clonotypes detected by TCRB sequencing. According to the authors, sample limitations meant that analyses of patient blood samples could not be reproduced. Vaccine-induced immune responses across multiple MHC alleles were detected in approximately 94% of patients. Availability determined which PBMC samples were chosen for TCRB deep sequencing.

The chain links TRBV7-9 with TRBJ2-7; the D gene is not confidently resolved. The sample was PBMCs, taken from a glioma patient whose treatment included an IDH1 peptide vaccine. The receptor was isolated from a man aged 50 or older with glioma. The CDR3 protein sequence reads: CASSYPSSYEQYF. The DNA sequence is given as TGTGCCAGCAGCTACCCAAGTAGCTACGAGCAGTACTTC.